The entry that follows covers one T cell receptor beta chain sequence. Germline values: CDR1 MNHEY, CDR2 SMNVEV (reference sequence). The V end lost 4 bases, the J end lost 0 bases, and 12 bases lay between the germline ends. This CDR3 is built from 15 residues. These data belong to a study of blood T cell repertoires in COVID-19. Using immunoSEQ multiplex PCR, the repertoire was profiled, and TCRdb retains in-frame clones only, with some absent. The repertoire holds about 210,000 clones, 75% to 90% seen once, with approximately 0.7% in the top ten. The chain employs TRBV27 and TRBJ2-5, with D possibly being TRBD1 (6 bases). The specimen sequenced was peripheral blood. This TCR was recovered from a middle-aged man with acute or convalescent COVID-19. DNA for the CDR3: TGTGCCAGCAGTTCAGGGCAGGGGTACCAAGAGACCCAGTACTTC. Protein sequence: CASSSGQGYQETQYF.